The clone carrying this T cell receptor (beta chain) has a handful of counts. Its antigen remains unknown. Study observations and caveats: Tumor Tregs overlapped most with tumor, then blood, naive CD4+ cells.

Treg sorting used a CD4+CD25+CD127-/low gate. Trimming pared 6 bases from V and 1 base from J, leaving 9 bases between. There are 13 residues in the CDR3. CDR1 and CDR2 (germline): SGHTA, FQGNSA. Constant-region reverse primers amplified full-length variable regions, followed by semi-nested Nested Universal Primer A PCR. From the 5' RACE reads, TCRdb called clonotypes with MiXCR, one entry per CDR3 protein. Of thousands of distinct CDR3 sequences listed, around 53% were seen once; the top ten hold approximately 6.8%. The sample consisted of Tregs sorted from a lymph node. The receptor was isolated from a female donor with breast cancer. This sequence joins TRBV7-2 and TRBJ1-1; D is ambiguous. CDR3 in amino acids: CASRPTRNTEAFF. The CDR3 DNA is TGTGCCAGCAGACCTACACGGAACACTGAAGCTTTCTTT.